This TCR beta chain was sequenced during a study of CD8 T cells in Susac syndrome. RNA in amounts of about 0.45 to 1 ug was reverse transcribed with random hexamers. TCRdb reprocessed the immunoSEQ multiplex PCR reads via MiXCR and lists one record per CDR3 protein. The repertoire holds over 95,000 distinct CDR3 sequences, about nine tenths seen once, with 0.13% to 0.15% in the top ten. Negative isolation was used for CD8+ and CD4+ T cells and FACS enrichment for TEMRA cells. The CDR3 extends over 15 amino acids. Germline values: CDR1 SGDLS, CDR2 YYNGEE. Trimming cost V 2 bases and J 4 bases, with 15 bases left between them.

The sequence came from a human donor in good health. The chain has TRBV9 and TRBJ1-1; D is undetermined. Sequenced sample: CD4+ T cells from PBMCs. The CDR3 DNA reads as TGTGCCAGCAGCGTCAAGGGCGTCCTTGGCACTGAAGCTTTCTTT. It encodes CASSVKGVLGTEAFF.